These 2 T cell receptor beta chains share one sample of origin, sequenced in a study of B cell selection in AIRE deficiency (dated by TCRdb to the late 2010s). The library was made by the immunoSEQ multiplex PCR assay. The immuneACCESS repertoire file appears here via TCRdb, limited to in-frame rearrangements. These files lack a portion of the clones; in checked studies, under half of the deficit traces to unresolved V genes, and the cause of the others is not known. For this sample there are 20,000 to 25,000 clones; around 90% appear just once. The ten largest clones represent approximately 1.5% of the sample. Regulatory T cells were sorted as cells that were CD4+CD25hiCD127low/negative. Sequencing input: CD4+CD25+ Tregs sorted from PBMCs. The origin of the receptors is a human donor in good health.

This chain links TRBV6-5 with TRBJ1-2, with D unclear. This CDR3 has 13 amino acids. Germline CDR1 MNHEY, CDR2 SVGAGI. Trimming left V 5 bases short and J 2 bases short, with 9 bases between. CDR3 amino acids: CASSEVGNYGYTF. CDR3 nucleotides: TGTGCCAGCAGTGAAGTGGGGAACTATGGCTACACCTTC.

The chain combines TRBV21-1 with TRBJ1-1; the table calls TRBD1, which could not be checked here. TRBV21-1 has pseudogene status. The CDR3 length is 17 residues. Written as DNA, the CDR3 is TGTGCCAGCAGCAAAGCGGGGACAGGCCGCGTTACGGTGGCCGCTTTCTTT. Encoded protein: CASSKAGTGRVTVAAFF.